This paragraph reports one TCR beta chain. The antigen it recognizes is unknown. One base away there is no much larger clone; base qualities are not given. The library was obtained by 5' RACE. The sequencer was a NextSeq 500. To correct for sequencing error and PCR bias, the TCR library protocol tagged individual cDNA molecules with unique molecular identifiers. Both TCR alpha and beta chains were sequenced, and tight co-correlation was observed between alpha and beta sequence abundances in each sample. The authors' pipeline ran thus. Decombinator V4 was used to perform V gene, J gene and CDR3 annotation of TCR sequences. TCRs were defined as expanded if a significant change between any two time points was detected under a Poisson model with p below 0.0001. Abundances of TCRs were expressed as counts per million after normalisation to the total number of TCRs sequenced in each sample. TRAV1-2 paired with TRAJ12, TRAJ20 or TRAJ33 defined MAIT TCRs, while TRAV10 paired with TRAJ18 defined iNKT TCRs. VDJdb, accessed on 1 November 2021, was searched for TCRs annotated for CMV, EBV and SARS-CoV-2, and TCRs annotated for more than one antigen were excluded. TCRdb ran its own pipeline on the public reads, namely fastp trimming at Q25 and MiXCR clone calling, and kept in-frame beta chains. Entries that share a CDR3 protein sequence are merged under the most common genes and DNA. These V and J calls derive from TCRdb rather than the authors' analysis. The sample data list 45,000 to 55,000 distinct CDR3 sequences, and about 9.2% of these were observed just once. Together, the top ten hold 7.5% to 9% of the sample.

Set within a cohort of healthcare workers in London, UK, this nested case-control study involved weekly PCR testing of nasopharyngeal swabs along with blood sampling. Healthcare workers were recruited between 23 and 31 March 2020, during the week of the UK lockdown, and were followed weekly for up to roughly 15 weeks. V is shortened by 1 base, J by 0 bases, and the region joining them spans 13 bases. The germline V gene provides CDR1 MGHRA and CDR2 YSYEKL. The CDR3 starts with the cysteine, ends with the phenylalanine, and has 18 residues. The kept DNA is CDR3 alone, 54 bases in frame from the first base. These data are taken from a study of early T cells in non-severe SARS-CoV-2 infection (dated by TCRdb to the early 2020s). Study-wide context: Because TCR sequencing was done on bulk RNA from unsorted whole blood, the alpha and beta chains could not be paired.

Study-level results and caveats: VDJdb matching was skewed toward anti-spike CD8 responses and likely underestimated virus-specific expansions by missing private and CD4 specificities.

The chain employs TRBV4-1 and TRBJ1-6; the D gene identity is not certain. This sequence originates from an adult who was a healthcare worker with PCR-confirmed SARS-CoV-2 infection or an uninfected control (not recorded which). Material for sequencing was whole blood. The DNA is as follows: TGCGCCAGCAGCCAAGTGGAAGGAAGGATCTCCTATAATTCACCCCTCCACTTT. Protein translation: CASSQVEGRISYNSPLHF.